The 10 T cell receptor beta chains below come from one sample, sequenced in a study of cytomegalovirus exposure and HLA in healthy donors (dated 2017 in TCRdb). Library creation used the immunoSEQ multiplex PCR assay. TCRdb took over this immuneACCESS table, retaining in-frame rearrangements with V and J assigned. Such tables are incomplete; in checked studies, under half of the missing clones stem from an unresolved V gene, and the remainder is unexplained. The sample table holds about 130,000 clones, of which 89% were seen once. The ten largest account for 2% to 2.5% of the sample. Specimen: PBMCs. These receptors were obtained from a woman younger than 35 in good health and CMV-seronegative.

This chain connects TRBV7-6 to TRBJ2-3; D is possibly TRBD1 (5 bases). V gave up 5 bases and J gave up 8 bases, with 20 bases separating them. The germline V gene encodes CDR1 SGHVS and CDR2 FNYEAQ. The CDR3 has 15 residues. CDR3 in amino acids: CASSPEPEGVGTQYF. Here the CDR3 DNA reads TGTGCCAGCAGCCCCGAGCCCGAAGGGGTAGGTACGCAGTATTTT.

CDR3 protein: CASSQGGGGDTEAFF. The CDR3 bases are TGCGCCAGCAGCCAAGGAGGAGGAGGGGACACTGAAGCTTTCTTT. The genes are TRBV4-1 and TRBJ1-1; D is possibly TRBD1 (5 bases). Germline V gene data show CDR1 as MGHRA and CDR2 as YSYEKL. V gave up 1 base and J gave up 3 bases, with 12 bases separating them. CDR3 length: 15 residues.

V is TRBV6-1 and J is TRBJ2-1, with D perhaps TRBD2 (6 bases). V gave up 7 bases and J gave up 3 bases, with 16 bases separating them. Germline V gene lookup returns CDR1 MNHNS and CDR2 SASEGT. The CDR3 is 15 amino acids. CDR3 amino acids: CASKTRALNYNEQFF. The DNA for the CDR3 is TGTGCCAGCAAGACTAGAGCGCTCAACTACAATGAGCAGTTCTTC.

This clone appeared a single time. This chain joins TRBV7-9 and TRBJ2-7; 9 bases match TRBD1. V was pared by 4 bases and J by 3 bases, with 4 bases of the junction left unmatched. Germline CDR1 and CDR2: SEHNR and FQNEAQ (reference sequence). The CDR3 extends over 14 amino acids. The CDR3 loop reads CASSSTTGGYEQYF. CDR3 nucleotide sequence: TGTGCCAGCAGCTCAACGACAGGGGGCTACGAGCAGTACTTC.

This chain links TRBV2 with TRBJ2-3; TRBD2 matches 11 bases. Germline values: CDR1 SNHLY, CDR2 FYNNEI. V was clipped by 8 bases and J by 2 bases; unmatched bases: 18. CDR3 length: 19 amino acids. CDR3 coding DNA: TGTGCCAGCCCCAGGACTAGCGGGCCAGGAGCGGTTACCACAGATACGCAGTATTTT. It is translated as CASPRTSGPGAVTTDTQYF.

The chain uses TRBV19 and TRBJ2-5; 13 bases map to TRBD2. CDR1 and CDR2 from the germline V gene are LNHDA and SQIVND (reference sequence). Losses at the gene ends were 7 bases for V and 3 bases for J; bases not matched to a gene: 11. CDR3 length equals 17 residues. CDR3 residues: CASTRTSGGPIEETQYF. The DNA of the CDR3 is TGTGCCAGTACCCGGACTAGCGGGGGCCCAATAGAAGAGACCCAGTACTTC.

The chain uses TRBV5-6 and TRBJ2-7, with D possibly matching TRBD1 (6 bases). The CDR3 runs to 16 residues. V was shortened by 4 bases and J by 0 bases, with 17 bases between the two germline ends. In germline, CDR1 is SGHDT, CDR2 YYEEEE. The CDR3 sequence: CASSRPQGLSSYEQYF. The CDR3 coding sequence is TGTGCCAGCAGCCGCCCACAGGGCTTGAGCTCCTACGAGCAGTACTTC.

The chain uses TRBV9 and TRBJ1-2; D is possibly TRBD1 (6 bases). Trimming stripped 0 bases from V and 8 bases from J, with 17 bases between. Germline-derived CDR1 and CDR2 are SGDLS and YYNGEE. This CDR3 has 15 residues. The CDR3 protein is CASSVATGGRRGYTF. CDR3 nucleotide sequence: TGTGCCAGCAGCGTAGCTACGGGGGGGCGGCGAGGCTACACCTTC.

The rearrangement uses TRBV13 and TRBJ1-1, with TRBD1 matching over 10 bases. CDR1 and CDR2 (germline): PRHDT, FYEKMQ (reference sequence). The V and J ends lost 5 bases and 1 base, in that order; junction bases with no gene match: 13. The CDR3 loop spans 18 amino acids. In DNA form, the CDR3 reads TGTGCCAGCAGCCCATCGCACCGGGACAGGGGTCAGAACACTGAAGCTTTCTTT. Translating it yields CASSPSHRDRGQNTEAFF.

The V and J genes are TRBV19 and TRBJ2-1, with 15 bases fitting TRBD2. The germline gives CDR1 LNHDA, CDR2 SQIVND (reference sequence). V lost 2 bases and J lost 10; bases outside the gene matches: 6. This CDR3 region has 16 residues. CDR3 DNA sequence: TGTGCCAGTAGTATACCTCGGACTAGCGGGAGGGGCGAGCAGTTCTTC. This codes for CASSIPRTSGRGEQFF.